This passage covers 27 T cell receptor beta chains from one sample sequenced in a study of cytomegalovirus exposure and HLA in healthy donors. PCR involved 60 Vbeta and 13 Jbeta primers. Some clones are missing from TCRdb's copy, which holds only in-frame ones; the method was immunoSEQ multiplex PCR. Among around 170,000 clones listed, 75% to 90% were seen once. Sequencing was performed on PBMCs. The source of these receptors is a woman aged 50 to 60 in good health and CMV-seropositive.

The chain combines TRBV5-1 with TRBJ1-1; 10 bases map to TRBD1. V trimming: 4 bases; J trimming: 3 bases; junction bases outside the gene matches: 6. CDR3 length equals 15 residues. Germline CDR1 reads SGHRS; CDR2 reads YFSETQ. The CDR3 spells CASSAGTGAHTEAFF. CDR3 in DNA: TGCGCCAGCAGCGCAGGGACAGGGGCACACACTGAAGCTTTCTTT. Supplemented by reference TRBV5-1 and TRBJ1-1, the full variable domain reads KAGVTQTPRYLIKTRGQQVTLSCSPISGHRSVSWYQQTPGQGLQFLFEYFSETQRNKGNFPGRFSGRQFSNSRSEMNVSTLELGDSALYLCASSAGTGAHTEAFFGQGTRLTVV.

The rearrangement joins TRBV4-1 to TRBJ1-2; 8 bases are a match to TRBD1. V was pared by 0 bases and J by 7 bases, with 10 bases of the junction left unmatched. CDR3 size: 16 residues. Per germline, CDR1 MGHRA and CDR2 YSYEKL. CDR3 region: CASSQDTGQAGGGYTF. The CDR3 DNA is TGCGCCAGCAGCCAAGATACGGGACAGGCCGGAGGTGGCTACACCTTC.

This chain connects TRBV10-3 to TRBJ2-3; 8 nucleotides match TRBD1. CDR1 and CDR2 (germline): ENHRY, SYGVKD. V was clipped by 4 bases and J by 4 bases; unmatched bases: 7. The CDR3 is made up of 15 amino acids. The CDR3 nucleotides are TGTGCCATCAGTGCCGGGACAGGATACGCAGATACGCAGTATTTT. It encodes CAISAGTGYADTQYF.

This chain's CDR3 is CASSQGTGAEAFF. As DNA, the CDR3 is TGTGCCAGCAGCCAAGGCACAGGGGCGGAAGCTTTCTTT. This sequence joins TRBV4-2 and TRBJ1-1, with 7 bases lining up with TRBD1. Germline lookup yields CDR1 LGHNA and CDR2 YNFKEQ. The CDR3 contains 13 residues. V shed 1 base, J shed 8 bases, and the junction held 4 bases outside the gene matches.

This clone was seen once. The CDR3 reads CASSPLVPSGNQPQHF. For the CDR3, the DNA is TGTGCCAGCAGTCCCCTGGTCCCGTCGGGCAATCAGCCCCAGCATTTT. This chain joins TRBV27 and TRBJ1-5; D ambiguous. The CDR3 spans 16 residues. Trimming removed 5 bases at V and 2 bases at J, with 16 bases between. Germline CDR1 and CDR2: MNHEY and SMNVEV (reference sequence).

DNA for the CDR3: TGTGCCAGCAGCTTGCGTTACAGGGAAGAGACCCAGTACTTC. Protein: CASSLRYREETQYF. The chain employs TRBV5-4 and TRBJ2-5, with D possibly matching TRBD1 (6 bases). CDR1 and CDR2 (germline): SGHNT, YYREEE (reference sequence). Trimming pared 1 base from V and 3 bases from J, leaving 10 bases between. The CDR3 consists of 14 residues.

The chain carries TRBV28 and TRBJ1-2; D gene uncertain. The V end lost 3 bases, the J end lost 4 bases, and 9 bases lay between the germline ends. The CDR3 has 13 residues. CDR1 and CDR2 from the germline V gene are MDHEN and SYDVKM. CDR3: CASSFPEGYGYTF. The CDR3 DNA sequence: TGTGCCAGCAGTTTCCCAGAGGGCTATGGCTACACCTTC.

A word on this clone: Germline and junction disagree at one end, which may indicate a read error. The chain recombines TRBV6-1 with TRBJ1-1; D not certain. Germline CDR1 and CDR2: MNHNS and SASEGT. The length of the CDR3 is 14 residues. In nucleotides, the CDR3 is TGTGCCATCAGTGAGTCCGAGGGGAACACTGAAGCTTTCTTT. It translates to CAISESEGNTEAFF.

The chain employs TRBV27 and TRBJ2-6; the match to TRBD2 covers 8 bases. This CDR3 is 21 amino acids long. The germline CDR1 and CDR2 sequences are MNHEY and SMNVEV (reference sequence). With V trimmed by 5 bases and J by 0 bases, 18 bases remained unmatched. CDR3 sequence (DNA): TGTGCCAGCAGTCTCGGGAGGGCAGGGGACAATCCACTCTCTGGGGCCAACGTCCTGACTTTC. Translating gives CASSLGRAGDNPLSGANVLTF.

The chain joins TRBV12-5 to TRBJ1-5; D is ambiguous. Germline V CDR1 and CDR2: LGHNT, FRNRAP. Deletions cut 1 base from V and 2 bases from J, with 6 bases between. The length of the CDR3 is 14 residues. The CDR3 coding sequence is TGTGCTAGTGGTTTGGGGAGCGGCAATCAGCCCCAGCATTTT. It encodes CASGLGSGNQPQHF.

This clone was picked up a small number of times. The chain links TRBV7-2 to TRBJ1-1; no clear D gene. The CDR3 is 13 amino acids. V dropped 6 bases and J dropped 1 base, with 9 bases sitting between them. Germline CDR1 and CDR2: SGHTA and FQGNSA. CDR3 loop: CASSIQQNTEAFF. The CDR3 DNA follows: TGTGCCAGCAGTATACAGCAGAACACTGAAGCTTTCTTT.

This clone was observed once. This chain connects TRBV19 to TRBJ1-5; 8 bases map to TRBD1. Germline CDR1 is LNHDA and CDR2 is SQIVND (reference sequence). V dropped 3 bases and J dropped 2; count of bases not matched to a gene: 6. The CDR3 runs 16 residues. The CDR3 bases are TGTGCCAGTAGTATTTCACAGGGGGGGGGCAATCAGCCCCAGCATTTT. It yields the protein CASSISQGGGNQPQHF.

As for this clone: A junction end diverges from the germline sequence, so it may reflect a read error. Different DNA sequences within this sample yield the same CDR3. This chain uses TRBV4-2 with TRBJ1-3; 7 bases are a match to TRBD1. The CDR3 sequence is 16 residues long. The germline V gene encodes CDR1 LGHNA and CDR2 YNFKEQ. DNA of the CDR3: TGTGCCAGCAGCCAAGGAATACAGGGGAACGGAAACACCATATATTTC. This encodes CASSQGIQGNGNTIYF.

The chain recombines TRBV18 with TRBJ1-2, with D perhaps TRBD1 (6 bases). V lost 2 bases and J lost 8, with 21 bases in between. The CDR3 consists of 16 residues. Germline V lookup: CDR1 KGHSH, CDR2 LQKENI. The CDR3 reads CASSPYRQVNDEGYTF. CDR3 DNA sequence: TGTGCCAGCTCACCATATAGACAGGTTAACGACGAAGGCTACACCTTC. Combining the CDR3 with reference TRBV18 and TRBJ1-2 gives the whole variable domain NAGVMQNPRHLVRRRGQEARLRCSPMKGHSHVYWYRQLPEEGLKFMVYLQKENIIDESGMPKERFSAEFPKEGPSILRIQQVVRGDSAAYFCASSPYRQVNDEGYTFGSGTRLTVV.

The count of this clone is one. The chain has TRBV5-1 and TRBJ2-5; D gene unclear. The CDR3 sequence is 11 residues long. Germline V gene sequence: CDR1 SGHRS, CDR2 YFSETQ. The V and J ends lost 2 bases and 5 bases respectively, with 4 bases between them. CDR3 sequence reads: CASSFRETQYF. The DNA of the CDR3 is TGCGCCAGCAGCTTCCGGGAGACCCAGTACTTC.

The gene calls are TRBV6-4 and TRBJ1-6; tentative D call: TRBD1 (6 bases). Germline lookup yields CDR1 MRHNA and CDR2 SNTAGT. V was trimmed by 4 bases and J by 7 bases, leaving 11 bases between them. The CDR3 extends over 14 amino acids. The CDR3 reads CASSAGTGNSPLHF. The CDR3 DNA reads TGTGCCAGCAGTGCGGGAACAGGGAATTCACCCCTCCACTTT.

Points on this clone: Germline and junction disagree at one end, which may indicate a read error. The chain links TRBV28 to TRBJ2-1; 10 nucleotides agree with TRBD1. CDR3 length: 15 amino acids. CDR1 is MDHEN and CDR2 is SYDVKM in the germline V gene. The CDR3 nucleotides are TGTGCCAGCAGTTTTGGGACAGGGGTGGACAATGAGCAGCTCTTC. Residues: CASSFGTGVDNEQLF.

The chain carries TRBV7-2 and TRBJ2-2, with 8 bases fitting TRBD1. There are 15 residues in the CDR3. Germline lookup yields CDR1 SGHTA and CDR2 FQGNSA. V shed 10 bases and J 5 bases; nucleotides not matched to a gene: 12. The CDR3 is CATRQGKIWTGELFF. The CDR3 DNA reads TGTGCCACCCGACAGGGGAAGATTTGGACCGGGGAGCTGTTTTTT.

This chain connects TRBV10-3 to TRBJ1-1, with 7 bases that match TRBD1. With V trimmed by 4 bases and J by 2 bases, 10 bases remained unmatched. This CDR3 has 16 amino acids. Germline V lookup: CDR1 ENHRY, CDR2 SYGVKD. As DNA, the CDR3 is TGTGCCATCAGTGCCCTGTCCGGGACAGCCAACACTGAAGCTTTCTTT. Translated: CAISALSGTANTEAFF.

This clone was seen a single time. The CDR3 DNA follows: TGTGCCAGCAGCCACGTCGGACAGGGGGCGCGTGCTCGAGGAGGCAATCAGCCCCAGCATTTT. Its protein product is CASSHVGQGARARGGNQPQHF. V and J are TRBV4-2 and TRBJ1-5; 11 bases agree with TRBD1. V trimming: 3 bases; J trimming: 2 bases; junction bases outside the gene matches: 18. The germline V gene encodes CDR1 LGHNA and CDR2 YNFKEQ. The CDR3 is 21 amino acids.

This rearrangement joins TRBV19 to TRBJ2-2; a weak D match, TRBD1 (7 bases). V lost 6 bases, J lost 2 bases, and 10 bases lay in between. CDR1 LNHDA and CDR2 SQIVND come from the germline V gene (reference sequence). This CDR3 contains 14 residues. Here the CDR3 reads CASRRDSNTGELFF. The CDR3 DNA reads TGTGCCAGTAGGCGGGACAGTAACACCGGGGAGCTGTTTTTT.

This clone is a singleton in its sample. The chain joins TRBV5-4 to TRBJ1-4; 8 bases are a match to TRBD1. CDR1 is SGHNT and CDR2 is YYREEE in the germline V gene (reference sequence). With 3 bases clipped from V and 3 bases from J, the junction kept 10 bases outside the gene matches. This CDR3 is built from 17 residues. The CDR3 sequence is CASSSQTGAGANEKLFF. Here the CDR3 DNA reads TGTGCCAGCAGCTCACAGACAGGGGCGGGGGCTAATGAAAAACTGTTTTTT.

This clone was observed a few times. The CDR3 coding sequence is TGTGCCACCGCTCGGGGGGCCAACGTCCTGACTTTC. Translation: CATARGANVLTF. The chain combines TRBV6-5 with TRBJ2-6; D is uncertain. With 10 bases removed from V and 4 bases from J, the gap between germline ends came to 8 bases. CDR3 length: 12 amino acids. Per the germline V gene, CDR1 is MNHEY and CDR2 is SVGAGI.

For the CDR3, the DNA is TGTGCCAGCAGTTCGACAGGGAGCTATGGCTACACCTTC. This codes for CASSSTGSYGYTF. The chain employs TRBV27 and TRBJ1-2; 7 bases line up with TRBD1. The V gene end was trimmed by 4 bases and the J gene end by 4 bases; junction bases not matched to a gene: 3. The CDR3 totals 13 residues. From germline, CDR1 is MNHEY and CDR2 SMNVEV (reference sequence).

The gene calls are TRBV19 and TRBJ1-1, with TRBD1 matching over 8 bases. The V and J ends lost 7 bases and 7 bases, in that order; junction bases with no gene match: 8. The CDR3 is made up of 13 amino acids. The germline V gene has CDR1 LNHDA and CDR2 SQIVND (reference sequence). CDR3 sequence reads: CASKIRGRDEAFF. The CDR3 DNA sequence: TGTGCCAGTAAAATCAGGGGGCGAGATGAAGCTTTCTTT.

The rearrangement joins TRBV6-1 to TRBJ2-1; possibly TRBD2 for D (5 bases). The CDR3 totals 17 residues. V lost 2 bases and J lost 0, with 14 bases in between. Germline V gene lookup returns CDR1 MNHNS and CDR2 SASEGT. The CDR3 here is CASSEPRLARSYNEQFF. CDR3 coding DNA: TGTGCCAGCAGTGAACCACGCCTAGCTCGCTCCTACAATGAGCAGTTCTTC.

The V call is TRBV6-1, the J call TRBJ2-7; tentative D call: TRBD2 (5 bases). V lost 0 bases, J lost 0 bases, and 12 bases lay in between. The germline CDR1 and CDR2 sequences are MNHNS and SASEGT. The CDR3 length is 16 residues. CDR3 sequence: CASSEAEGISSYEQYF. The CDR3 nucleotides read TGTGCCAGCAGTGAAGCAGAGGGTATTAGCTCCTACGAGCAGTACTTC.